These 6 T cell receptor beta chains share one sample of origin, sequenced in a study of shared clonotypes between healthy human individuals. The protocol was immunoSEQ multiplex PCR, while the TCRdb copy is restricted to in-frame clones and leaves out a portion. The data hold roughly 650,000 clones, with roughly 95% observed a single time. It was CD45RO-negative cells, positively selected for CCR7, that made up naive CD8 cells, with terminally differentiated effector memory CD45RA+ cells excluded. Material: naive CD8+ T cells sorted from blood. These receptors were taken from a woman younger than 45 in good health.

Notes on this clone: One end of the junction is discordant with germline, which a read error may explain. The rearrangement joins TRBV6-5 to TRBJ2-7; a weak D match, TRBD2 (5 bases). The germline CDR1 and CDR2 sequences are MNHEY and SVGAGI. CDR3 length: 10 residues. CDR3 nucleotides: TGCGCCACTAGTTTCCCGGAGCAGTACTTC. This sequence encodes CATSFPEQYF.

The genes are TRBV19 and TRBJ2-7; D may be TRBD1 (5 bases). Trimming took off 5 bases at V and 2 bases at J, with 16 bases between the two ends. Germline V gene sequence: CDR1 LNHDA, CDR2 SQIVND (reference sequence). CDR3 size: 15 residues. The CDR3 spells CASSLRQSVPYEQYF. DNA of the CDR3: TGTGCCAGTAGTCTGCGACAGTCCGTACCCTACGAGCAGTACTTC.

J is TRBJ2-7 and V is TRBV25-1; 10 bases fit TRBD1. V shed 6 bases and J 4 bases; nucleotides not matched to a gene: 3. The germline CDR1 and CDR2 sequences are MGHDK and SYGVNS. The CDR3 has 13 residues. CDR3 bases: TGTGCCAGCAGCCTGGACAGGGGGTACGAGCAGTACTTC. Its translation is CASSLDRGYEQYF.

This clone was counted a single time. The rearrangement joins TRBV9 to TRBJ2-3; 8 positions match TRBD2. The CDR3 totals 15 residues. Unmatched junction bases numbered 7, after V lost 1 base and J lost 6 bases. Germline lookup yields CDR1 SGDLS and CDR2 YYNGEE. Here the CDR3 reads CASSVKGTRRDTQYF. CDR3 DNA sequence: TGTGCCAGCAGCGTAAAAGGGACTAGGAGGGATACGCAGTATTTT.

The chain has TRBV7-9 and TRBJ2-1; D may correspond to TRBD1 or TRBD2 (5 bases each). This CDR3 contains 15 residues. From germline, CDR1 is SEHNR and CDR2 FQNEAQ (reference sequence). V lost 5 bases and J lost 5, with 16 bases in between. The CDR3 DNA reads TGTGCCAGCAGCCCCCCCCGGGGCTTCGACAATGAGCAGTTCTTC. This translates into CASSPPRGFDNEQFF.

As regards this clone: One end of the junction does not line up with germline, which may come from a read error. The J gene is TRBJ2-3, the V gene TRBV29-1, with 14 bases that match TRBD2. The CDR3 has 15 amino acids. Germline loops: CDR1 SQVTM, CDR2 ANQGSEA. The CDR3 sequence is CSLEGTSGSADTQYF. The CDR3 nucleotides read TGCAGCCTTGAAGGGACTAGCGGGAGCGCAGATACGCAGTATTTT.